These 3 T cell receptor beta chains came from one sample sequenced in a study of human T cells and chemical hapten exposure. Sample time point: patch test 1, 2 weeks after DPC sensitization. The sample's treatment: therapeutic diphenylcyclopropenone sensitization with weekly scalp DPC. Unfractionated whole blood served as the source for total RNA extraction. TCRdb reprocessed the RACE reads via MiXCR and lists one record per CDR3 protein. The table includes roughly 34,000 distinct CDR3 sequences, 5.5% to 8% detected once. Sequenced material: whole blood, taken in connection with sensitization to the hapten diphenylcyclopropenone (DPC). The origin of the receptors is a woman under 40 with alopecia areata. Some clones in this sample may be carry-over from other donors' samples.

This clonotype was counted only a few times. The rearrangement uses TRBV4-3 and TRBJ2-4, with 9 nucleotides matching TRBD1. The CDR3 extends over 14 amino acids. The J segment lost 8 bases and the V segment lost 0 bases, leaving 2 bases of the junction unmatched. Germline lookup yields CDR1 LGHNA and CDR2 YSLEER. The CDR3 DNA sequence: TGCGCCAGCAGCCAAGAACAGGGGGCAGACATTCAGTACTTC. Its protein is CASSQEQGADIQYF.

This clonotype was seen many times. This sequence joins TRBV6-6 and TRBJ1-5; TRBD1 agrees at 9 bases. J lost 8 bases, V lost 0 bases, and 5 bases had no gene match. From germline, CDR1 is MNHNY and CDR2 SVGAGI (reference sequence). CDR3 length: 15 amino acids. In DNA, the CDR3 is TGTGCCAGCAGTTACTCCGGGACAGGGCGGGAGCCCCAGCATTTT. Protein sequence: CASSYSGTGREPQHF.

This clonotype occurred a few times. CDR3: CSAQGILAKNIQYF. CDR3 DNA: TGCAGTGCCCAGGGTATCCTAGCCAAAAACATTCAGTACTTC. The chain joins TRBV20-1 to TRBJ2-4; weak D call: TRBD1 (5 bases). CDR3 length equals 14 residues. Germline V lookup: CDR1 DFQATT, CDR2 SNEGSKA (reference sequence). V shed 6 bases and J shed 0 bases, with 12 bases lying between them.